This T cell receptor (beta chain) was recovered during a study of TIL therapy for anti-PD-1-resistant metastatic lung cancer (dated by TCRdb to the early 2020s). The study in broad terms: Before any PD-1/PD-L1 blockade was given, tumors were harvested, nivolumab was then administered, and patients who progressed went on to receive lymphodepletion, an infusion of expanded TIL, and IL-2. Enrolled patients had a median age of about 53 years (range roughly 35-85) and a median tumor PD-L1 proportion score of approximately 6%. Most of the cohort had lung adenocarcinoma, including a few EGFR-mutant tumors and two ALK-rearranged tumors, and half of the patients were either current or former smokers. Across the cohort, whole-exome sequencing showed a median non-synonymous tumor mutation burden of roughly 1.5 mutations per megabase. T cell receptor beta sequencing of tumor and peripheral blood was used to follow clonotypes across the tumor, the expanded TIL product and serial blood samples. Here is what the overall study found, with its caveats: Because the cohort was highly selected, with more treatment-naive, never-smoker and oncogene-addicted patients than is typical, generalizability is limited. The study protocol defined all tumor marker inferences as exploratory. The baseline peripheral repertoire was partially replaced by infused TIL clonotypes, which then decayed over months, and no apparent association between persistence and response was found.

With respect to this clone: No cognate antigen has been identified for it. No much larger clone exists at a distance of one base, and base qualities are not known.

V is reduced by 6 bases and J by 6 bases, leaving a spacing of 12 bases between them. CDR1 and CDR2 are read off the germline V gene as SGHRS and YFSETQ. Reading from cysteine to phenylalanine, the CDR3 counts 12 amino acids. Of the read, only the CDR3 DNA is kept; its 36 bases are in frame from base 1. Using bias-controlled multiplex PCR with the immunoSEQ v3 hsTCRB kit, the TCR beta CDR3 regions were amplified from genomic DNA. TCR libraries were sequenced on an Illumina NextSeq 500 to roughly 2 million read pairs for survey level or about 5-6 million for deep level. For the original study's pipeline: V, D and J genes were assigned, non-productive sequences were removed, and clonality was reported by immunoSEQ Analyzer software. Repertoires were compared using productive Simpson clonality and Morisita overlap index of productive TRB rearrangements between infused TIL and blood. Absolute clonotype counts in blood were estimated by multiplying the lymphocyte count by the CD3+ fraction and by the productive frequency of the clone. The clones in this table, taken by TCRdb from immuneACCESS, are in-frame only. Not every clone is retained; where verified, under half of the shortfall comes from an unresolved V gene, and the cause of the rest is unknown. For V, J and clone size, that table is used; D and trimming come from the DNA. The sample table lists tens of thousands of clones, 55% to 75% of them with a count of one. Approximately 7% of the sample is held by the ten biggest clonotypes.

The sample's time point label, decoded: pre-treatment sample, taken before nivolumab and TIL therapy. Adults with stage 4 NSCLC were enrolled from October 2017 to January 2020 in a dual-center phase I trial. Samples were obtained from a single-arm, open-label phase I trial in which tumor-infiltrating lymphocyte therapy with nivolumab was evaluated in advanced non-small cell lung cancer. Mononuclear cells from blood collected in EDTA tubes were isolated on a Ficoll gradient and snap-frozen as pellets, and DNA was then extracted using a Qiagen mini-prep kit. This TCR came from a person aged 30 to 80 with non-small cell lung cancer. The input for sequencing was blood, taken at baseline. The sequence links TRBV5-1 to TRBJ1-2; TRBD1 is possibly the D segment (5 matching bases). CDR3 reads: CASTFGGDGYTF. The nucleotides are TGCGCCAGCACCTTCGGGGGAGATGGCTACACCTTC.